The rows below give T cell receptor beta chains drawn from one sample of a study of vaccination effects on CD4 cells after COVID-19. Assay used: immunoSEQ multiplex PCR; TCRdb lists only in-frame clones, some missing. The data contain tens of thousands of clones, roughly 66% of them singletons. Their antigen targets remain unknown. The sample in question was CD4+ T cells from PBMCs cultured with a peptide pool, obtained before COVID-19 vaccination. The receptors were gathered from a human donor who had a prior SARS-CoV-2 infection. Both conserved end residues are part of each CDR3. A D gene is named only where the DNA matches it firmly. For some rows the clone size is stated as once, few or many, or as a class when expanded; others skip it.

clone_size	cdr3_length	d_call	v_call	j_call	cdr3_nt	cdr3_aa
-	15	TRBD1	TRBV7-2	TRBJ2-5	TGTGCCAGCACCCTCACAGGGGGCGTCGGAGAGACCCAGTACTTC	CASTLTGGVGETQYF
-	18	TRBD2	TRBV9	TRBJ2-5	TGTGCCAGCAGCGTAGCGGGACTAGCCCGAGGCGGCCAAGAGACCCAGTACTTC	CASSVAGLARGGQETQYF
once	18	TRBD2	TRBV4-3	TRBJ2-1	TGCGCCAGCAGCCAAGATCTATTCGGGACTACCCGTCGGAATGAGCAGTTCTTC	CASSQDLFGTTRRNEQFF
few	17	TRBD1	TRBV4-2	TRBJ2-7	TGTGCCAGCAGCCACCTACCGGTTGGGGACAGGGGATACGAGCAGTACTTC	CASSHLPVGDRGYEQYF
-	16	TRBD2	TRBV7-6	TRBJ2-1	TGTGCCAGCAGCTTAGGAGGCGGGAGGGCTCTGGATGAGCAGTTCTTC	CASSLGGGRALDEQFF
-	16	TRBD2	TRBV4-3	TRBJ2-7	TGCGCCAGCAGCCAATCTCTCCAGGCGCTGGGGGGGGAGCAGTACTTC	CASSQSLQALGGEQYF
-	13	-	TRBV19	TRBJ1-2	TGTGCCAGTAGCGGACAATCGCGGTATGGCTACACCTTC	CASSGQSRYGYTF
-	14	-	TRBV7-2	TRBJ1-2	TGTGCCAGCAGCTTAGGTCTACAGTTCGGTGGCTACACCTTC	CASSLGLQFGGYTF
-	17	-	TRBV4-1	TRBJ1-1	TGCGCCAGCGCCATAACAGGTTACCGAGAGGAAAGCACTGAAGCTTTCTTT	CASAITGYREESTEAFF
-	14	-	TRBV3-1/TRBV3-2	TRBJ2-4	TGTGCCCGGAGTTCCGATCTAGCCAAAAACATTCAGTACTTC	CARSSDLAKNIQYF
-	15	-	TRBV9	TRBJ2-7	TGTGCCAGCAGCGTAGAGGCTAGTAGCTCCTACGAGCAGTACTTC	CASSVEASSSYEQYF
-	15	TRBD1	TRBV18	TRBJ2-7	TGTGCCAGCTCACATAGGACAGGGGGGTCGTACGAGCAGTACTTC	CASSHRTGGSYEQYF
-	13	-	TRBV19	TRBJ2-7	TGTGCCAGTGCGCCGCTCCACTCCTACGAGCAGTACTTC	CASAPLHSYEQYF
once	16	TRBD2	TRBV18	TRBJ2-3	TGTGCCAGCTCACTTCATAGCGGGGGGGATGCAGATACGCAGTATTTT	CASSLHSGGDADTQYF
-	12	-	TRBV3-1/TRBV3-2	TRBJ2-7	TGTGCCAGCAGCCAAAGCCGGGGAGAGCAGTACTTC	CASSQSRGEQYF
-	16	-	TRBV19	TRBJ2-3	TGTGCCAGTAGTCCCCGGGGGACCTTGGGCACAGATACGCAGTATTTT	CASSPRGTLGTDTQYF
-	17	-	TRBV28	TRBJ1-6	TGTGCCAGCAGTTCATTCGACGTAAGCTCCTATAATTCACCCCTCCACTTT	CASSSFDVSSYNSPLHF
-	16	TRBD1	TRBV5-1	TRBJ1-6	TGCGCCAGCAGCACACAGGGGAGCTCCTATAATTCACCCCTCCACTTT	CASSTQGSSYNSPLHF
-	15	TRBD2	TRBV9	TRBJ2-3	TGTGCCAGCAGCCTAGGACTAGGGGACGCGAATACGCAGTATTTT	CASSLGLGDANTQYF
-	13	-	TRBV12-3/TRBV12-4	TRBJ2-3	TGTGCCAGCAACGTGGATACCACAGATACGCAGTATTTT	CASNVDTTDTQYF
-	15	TRBD1	TRBV5-8	TRBJ1-6	TGTGCCAGCAGCTTCCGACAGGGTTATAATTCACCCCTCCACTTT	CASSFRQGYNSPLHF
-	13	TRBD2	TRBV6-5	TRBJ2-3	TGTGCCAGCTCTCGCGGGAGATGGGATACGCAGTATTTT	CASSRGRWDTQYF
-	13	-	TRBV10-3	TRBJ2-5	TGTGCCATCAGGGGCAGGGACGAAGAGACCCAGTACTTC	CAIRGRDEETQYF
-	19	-	TRBV10-3	TRBJ2-4	TGTGCCATAAGTGATGTAGGGGAGTGGGGGAGGCTAGCCAAAAACATTCAGTACTTC	CAISDVGEWGRLAKNIQYF
few	13	-	TRBV3-1/TRBV3-2	TRBJ2-1	TGTGCCAGCAGCTCCAGGGATCGCAATGAGCAGTTCTTC	CASSSRDRNEQFF
-	13	-	TRBV19	TRBJ2-3	TGTGCCAGTAGTCAGGCAGGGACAGATACGCAGTATTTT	CASSQAGTDTQYF